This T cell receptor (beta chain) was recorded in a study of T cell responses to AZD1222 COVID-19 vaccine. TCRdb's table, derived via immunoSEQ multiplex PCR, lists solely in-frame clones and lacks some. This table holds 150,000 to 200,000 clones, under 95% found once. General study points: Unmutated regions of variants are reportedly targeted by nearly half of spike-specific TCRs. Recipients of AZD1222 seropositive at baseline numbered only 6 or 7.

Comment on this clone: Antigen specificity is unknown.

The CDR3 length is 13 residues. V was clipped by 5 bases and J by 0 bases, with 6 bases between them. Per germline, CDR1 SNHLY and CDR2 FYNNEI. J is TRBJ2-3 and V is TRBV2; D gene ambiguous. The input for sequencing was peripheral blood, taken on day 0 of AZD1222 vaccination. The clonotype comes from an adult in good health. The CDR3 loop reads CASSRLSTDTQYF. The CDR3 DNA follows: TGTGCCAGCAGTAGGCTAAGCACAGATACGCAGTATTTT.